This T cell receptor beta chain was recorded in a study of shared clonotypes between healthy human individuals. Study conclusions and caveats: In contrast to clonotypes shared by all four donors, non-shared clonotypes had lower generation probabilities. The represented genetic and exposure-history diversity was limited by the small number of donors.

As processed by the authors: Junction-only immunoSEQ sequences carried no quality scores, so filtering differed. Profiling relied on immunoSEQ multiplex PCR, and the TCRdb table lists in-frame clones only, not all of them. V, J and clone size were drawn from that table, and D and trimming were deduced from the DNA. The sample includes more than 2 million clones, roughly 95% of them seen just once. Naivety among CD8 cells was defined by CD45RO negativity and positive CCR7 selection, thereby excluding terminally differentiated effector memory CD45RA+ cells. As for this clone: Its antigen is unknown.

The CDR3 sequence is 13 residues long. Germline assignment: CDR1 LGHNT and CDR2 FRNRAP. The germline V and J ends were trimmed by 4 bases and 2 bases, with 9 bases remaining between them. This chain connects TRBV12-5 to TRBJ2-7; D ambiguous. The receptor was derived from a man aged 18 to 29 in good health. Source material: naive CD8+ T cells sorted from blood. CDR3 sequence: CASGYDLTYEQYF. DNA of the CDR3: TGTGCTAGTGGTTACGACTTGACCTACGAGCAGTACTTC.